Below, one T cell receptor beta chain is given with its context. Its antigen is unidentified. Donation came from healthy HIV-negative adults that had no recent acute infections or vaccinations. An assay was performed, and its level was deep. Sequencing used immunoSEQ multiplex PCR; TCRdb keeps in-frame clones, though not all of them. Of fewer than 1.4 million clones listed, 78% are singletons. Germline V lookup: CDR1 LNHNV, CDR2 YYDKDF (reference sequence). CDR3 size: 13 residues. Trimming at V came to 5 bases and at J to 4 bases, leaving 3 bases not matched to a gene. The data were obtained in a study of shared clonotypes between healthy human individuals. Study conclusions and caveats: Larger estimated richness was generally seen in naive subsets than in memory subsets.

Input material: memory CD4+ T cells from PBMCs. Regarding subset: CD45RA-negative fraction. The chain combines TRBV15 with TRBJ1-2, with 8 positions matching TRBD1. The sequence derives from a young man in good health. Some clones in this sample may be carry-over from other donors' samples. The CDR3 loop reads CATSPDRAYGYTF. CDR3 in DNA: TGTGCCACCAGCCCGGACAGGGCCTATGGCTACACCTTC.